Listed here are 21 T cell receptor beta chains from one sample, sequenced in a study of spatial heterogeneity in lung cancer. The time point denotes: sample taken at primary tumor resection. TCRs were sequenced from unsorted whole RNA of tumor, nontumor lung or PBMC. One entry per CDR3 protein results from TCRdb running MiXCR on the 5' RACE reads. Of around 360 distinct CDR3 sequences in the sample, around a quarter were seen once. This sample comprised PBMCs, obtained at surgery. The receptors were sampled from a male donor with early-stage non-small cell lung cancer.

By sample fraction, this clonotype is large. In a library made to pick up alpha chains, this beta chain is a stray read with a size that means little. The chain carries TRBV5-6 and TRBJ2-7, with 7 bases fitting TRBD1. After removal of 6 bases from V and 2 bases from J, the junction contained 5 bases not matched to a gene. The CDR3 is 13 amino acids. Germline V gives CDR1 SGHDT, CDR2 YYEEEE. CDR3 sequence reads: CASIRTGTYEQYF. For the CDR3, the DNA is TGTGCCAGCATAAGGACAGGAACCTACGAGCAGTACTTC.

This clonotype was recorded a few times. Because this beta chain is a stray read in a library intended to capture alpha chains, its abundance should not be given much weight. V usage is TRBV6-1 and J usage is TRBJ2-7, with 8 bases identical to TRBD2. With 8 bases clipped from V and 2 bases from J, the junction kept 2 bases outside the gene matches. Germline values: CDR1 MNHNS, CDR2 SASEGT. This CDR3 is built from 12 residues. CDR3 sequence reads: CASSGGPYEQYF. The CDR3 region has the DNA TGTGCCAGCTCGGGGGGGCCCTACGAGCAGTACTTC.

This clonotype was recorded a few times. Since the library was made to target alpha chains, this beta chain is a stray read and its abundance is not meaningful. The rearrangement links TRBV20-1 to TRBJ2-4; D is undetermined. CDR1 is DFQATT, CDR2 SNEGSKA, per germline (reference sequence). V lost 3 bases and J 0 bases, leaving 24 bases between the germline ends. The CDR3 extends over 19 amino acids. CDR3 coding DNA: TGCAGTGCTAGTGGGGTGTATCAAGGCCGACTTCTAGCCAAAAACATTCAGTACTTC. It translates to CSASGVYQGRLLAKNIQYF.

This clonotype was counted between two and nine times. This beta chain was picked up by a library intended for alpha chains and is off target, so its count carries little meaning. The chain employs TRBV7-9 and TRBJ2-5; the D gene is possibly TRBD1 (6 bases). Trimming removed 1 base at V and 2 bases at J, with 11 bases between. The CDR3 sequence is 15 residues long. The V gene's germline CDR1 is SEHNR and CDR2 FQNEAQ (reference sequence). The CDR3 here is CASSLVVGTQETQYF. The CDR3 coding sequence is TGTGCCAGCAGCTTAGTCGTGGGGACACAAGAGACCCAGTACTTC.

On this clonotype: This beta chain is a stray read from a library made for alpha chains; its abundance is not meaningful. The rearrangement joins TRBV7-2 to TRBJ2-2; the D is unclear. The CDR3 length is 15 residues. The V and J ends lost 10 bases and 1 base respectively, with 16 bases between them. Germline lookup yields CDR1 SGHTA and CDR2 FQGNSA. The CDR3 spells CATRTRIGNTGELFF. The CDR3 nucleotides are TGTGCCACCCGTACGAGGATTGGGAACACCGGGGAGCTGTTTTTT.

As regards this clonotype: This beta chain is off target for a library built for alpha chains, so its abundance means little. V gene TRBV20-1 combines with J gene TRBJ2-1; 10 bases map to TRBD2. The V gene end was trimmed by 5 bases and the J gene end by 2 bases; junction bases not matched to a gene: 3. The CDR3 contains 14 residues. The germline V gene encodes CDR1 DFQATT and CDR2 SNEGSKA (reference sequence). The CDR3 protein is CSALAGGTYNEQFF. The CDR3 DNA reads TGCAGTGCTTTAGCGGGGGGCACCTACAATGAGCAGTTCTTC.

The table lists this clonotype with a few counts. As an off-target read in a library built for alpha chains, this beta chain has a frequency of little significance. The CDR3, as DNA: TGTGCCAGCAGCCAAGGTATTAGCGGGGGCCCCATTAAGCAGTTCTTC. This sequence encodes CASSQGISGGPIKQFF. The genes are TRBV3-1 and TRBJ2-1; 9 nucleotides align to TRBD2. The CDR3 loop spans 16 amino acids. Per the germline V gene, CDR1 is LGHDT and CDR2 is YNNKEL (reference sequence). The J segment lost 11 bases and the V segment lost 1 base, leaving 12 bases of the junction unmatched.

This clonotype showed up just a few times. This beta chain is an off-target read within a library intended for alpha chains, so its frequency means little. The chain joins TRBV5-4 to TRBJ2-5, with D perhaps matching TRBD1 (6 bases). Per the germline V gene, CDR1 is SGHNT and CDR2 is YYREEE (reference sequence). This CDR3 is built from 13 residues. V was cut by 6 bases and J by 4 bases, with 13 bases left in between. CDR3 sequence reads: CASKSGDRETQYF. The DNA for the CDR3 is TGTGCCAGCAAATCAGGGGATCGAGAGACCCAGTACTTC.

A word on this clonotype: In a library made to pick up alpha chains, this beta chain is a stray read with a size that means little. The rearrangement joins TRBV28 to TRBJ2-3; D is uncertain. The CDR3 is made up of 14 amino acids. V was clipped by 2 bases and J by 2 bases, with 8 bases between them. Germline lookup yields CDR1 MDHEN and CDR2 SYDVKM. CDR3 in DNA: TGTGCCAGCAGTTTAGGACGGCCCACAGATACGCAGTATTTT. Protein product: CASSLGRPTDTQYF.

Concerning this clonotype: This beta chain is a stray read from a library made for alpha chains; its abundance is not meaningful. This chain connects TRBV27 to TRBJ2-3; the D gene is possibly TRBD2 (6 bases). Per germline, CDR1 MNHEY and CDR2 SMNVEV (reference sequence). The CDR3 runs to 15 residues. The V end lost 0 bases, the J end lost 6 bases, and 13 bases lay between the germline ends. Here the CDR3 reads CASSLSRREGDTQYF. The CDR3 region has the DNA TGTGCCAGCAGTTTATCGAGGAGGGAAGGTGATACGCAGTATTTT.

This clonotype was detected a few times. Being off target in a library aimed at alpha chains, this beta chain has a size of little meaning. The J gene is TRBJ2-7, the V gene TRBV7-8; no clear D. CDR3 size: 13 residues. Looked up from germline, CDR1 is SGHVS and CDR2 is FQNEAQ. V was trimmed by 5 bases and J by 4 bases, leaving 12 bases between them. The CDR3 is CASSHGPEYEQYF. Written as DNA, the CDR3 is TGTGCCAGCAGCCACGGGCCGGAGTACGAGCAGTACTTC.

To note about this clonotype: Found in a library prepared for alpha chains, this beta chain is an off-target read, and its abundance has little meaning. The chain joins TRBV5-1 to TRBJ2-1; TRBD2 is a possible D gene (6 bases). The CDR3 runs to 13 residues. The germline CDR1 and CDR2 sequences are SGHRS and YFSETQ. The V and J ends lost 7 bases and 8 bases respectively, with 16 bases between them. The CDR3 DNA is TGCGCCAGCGCCGGGGAGACGGGGGATGAGCAGTTCTTC. It is translated as CASAGETGDEQFF.

About this clonotype: This beta chain slipped into a library made for alpha chains as a stray read, so its size is not meaningful. The chain employs TRBV28 and TRBJ2-4, with 8 bases aligning to TRBD1. The CDR3 totals 23 residues. Germline lookup yields CDR1 MDHEN and CDR2 SYDVKM. The trim removed 2 bases at V and 0 bases at J, leaving 24 bases unmatched. In DNA form, the CDR3 reads TGTGCCAGCAGTTTAATTTATCGGGACAGGAGAGATCCAAGCAGAATAGCCAAAAACATTCAGTACTTC. Encoded protein: CASSLIYRDRRDPSRIAKNIQYF.

With regard to this clonotype: This beta chain slipped into a library made for alpha chains as a stray read, so its size is not meaningful. The chain combines TRBV29-1 with TRBJ2-5; D tentatively fits TRBD1 or TRBD2 (5 bases each). CDR3 length equals 14 residues. V was pared by 4 bases and J by 5 bases, with 17 bases between. Germline CDR1 and CDR2: SQVTM and ANQGSEA. The CDR3 sequence: CSVVLGTGSETQYF. The CDR3 nucleotides are TGCAGCGTTGTTTTGGGGACCGGCTCGGAGACCCAGTACTTC.

This clonotype is labeled as large. Found in a library prepared for alpha chains, this beta chain is an off-target read, and its abundance has little meaning. The V call is TRBV11-2, the J call TRBJ2-1; 16 bases are shared with TRBD2. Per the germline V gene, CDR1 is SGHAT and CDR2 is FQNNGV. The V and J ends lost 4 bases and 7 bases, in that order; junction bases with no gene match: 13. CDR3 length: 19 residues. The CDR3 DNA follows: TGTGCCAGCAGCTCACCCTCGGGACTAGCGGGGGGGCCTAGGAATGAGCAGTTCTTC. It yields the protein CASSSPSGLAGGPRNEQFF.

As to this clonotype: This sequence may be a read error, since a much larger clone differs from it by one base. Since the library was made to target alpha chains, this beta chain is a stray read and its abundance is not meaningful. The rearrangement uses TRBV4-3 and TRBJ2-7, with D possibly being TRBD1 (5 bases). The CDR3 is 14 residues long. Deletions cut 0 bases from V and 5 bases from J, with 11 bases between. Germline CDR1 is LGHNA and CDR2 is YSLEER. CDR3 in amino acids: CASSQDMTDHEQYF. CDR3 DNA sequence: TGCGCCAGCAGCCAAGATATGACAGACCACGAGCAGTACTTC.

By sample fraction, this clonotype is hyperexpanded. The size of this beta chain means little, since it is a stray read in a library made for alpha chains. The chain uses TRBV10-1 and TRBJ2-2, with TRBD1 matching 8 bases. From germline, CDR1 is WNHNN and CDR2 SYGVQD (reference sequence). Losses at the gene ends were 6 bases for V and 4 bases for J; bases not matched to a gene: 4. The CDR3 runs to 14 residues. CDR3 sequence: CASRRDRSTGELFF. The CDR3 region has the DNA TGCGCCAGCAGACGGGACAGGTCCACCGGGGAGCTGTTTTTT.

A word on this clonotype: Because the library targeted alpha chains, this beta chain is an off-target read whose size means little. CDR3 in DNA: TGCGCCAGCAGCCAAGGGACAGGGGGAGACTACGAGCAGTACTTC. Translation gives CASSQGTGGDYEQYF. This chain joins TRBV4-1 and TRBJ2-7, with 10 nucleotides matching TRBD1. J was trimmed by 3 bases and V by 1 base; bases with no gene match: 3. Per germline, CDR1 MGHRA and CDR2 YSYEKL. This CDR3 contains 15 residues.

This clonotype was observed a few times. Because this beta chain is a stray read in a library intended to capture alpha chains, its abundance should not be given much weight. The chain is built from TRBV7-9 and TRBJ1-1; TRBD1 matches 9 bases. Germline values: CDR1 SEHNR, CDR2 FQNEAQ (reference sequence). Trimming removed 5 bases from V and 10 bases from J; junction bases left unmatched: 17. The CDR3 length is 16 residues. CDR3 nucleotides: TGTGCCAGCAGCCCAGAAGGGACAGGGCACCGAGAAGTAGCTTTCTTT. Encoded protein: CASSPEGTGHREVAFF.

For this clonotype: This beta chain came through as a stray read in a library set up for alpha chains, and its size says little. J is TRBJ2-5 and V is TRBV7-2; TRBD2 is a possible D gene (6 bases). Per the germline V gene, CDR1 is SGHTA and CDR2 is FQGNSA. V lost 5 bases and J lost 4, with 17 bases in between. This CDR3 comprises 15 residues. The CDR3 spells CASSPLGTGLETQYF. In nucleotides, the CDR3 is TGTGCCAGCAGCCCCCTCGGGACTGGGCTAGAGACCCAGTACTTC.

This clonotype has a handful of counts. A library prepared for alpha chains yielded this beta chain as an off-target read; its size is of little meaning. The chain couples TRBV6-4 to TRBJ2-2; TRBD2 aligns across 11 bases. Unmatched junction bases numbered 9, after V lost 2 bases and J lost 4 bases. CDR1 MRHNA and CDR2 SNTAGT come from the germline V gene. The CDR3 covers 18 residues. CDR3 loop: CASSDPPLAGVITGELFF. In nucleotides, the CDR3 is TGTGCCAGCAGTGACCCTCCACTAGCGGGGGTGATCACCGGGGAGCTGTTTTTT.